The rows below give T cell receptor beta chains drawn from one sample of a study of identical twins. TCRdb ran MiXCR on the 5' RACE reads and lists one entry per CDR3 protein. This table has 250,000 or so distinct CDR3 sequences, approximately 7.3% appearing once. In addition, the sample was reused for a study of yellow fever vaccine responses in identical twins.

Input material: CD8+ T cells sorted from blood. The receptor set was obtained from a woman under 30 in good health. Each CDR3 is given with its conserved first and last residue. Each record gives: CDR3 length, clone size, D gene, J gene, V gene, CDR3 protein, CDR3 DNA. The D gene is left open where the match is weak. Clone size is shown for a subset of rows, as once, few, many or a class of expanded clone.

>16|few|NA|TRBJ2-2|TRBV5-1
CASSLGRYANTGELFF
TGCGCCAGCAGCTTGGGACGCTACGCGAACACCGGGGAGCTGTTTTTT
>16|many|NA|TRBJ2-3|TRBV28
CASSENSGTSTDTQYF
TGTGCCAGCAGTGAGAATAGCGGAACTAGCACAGATACGCAGTATTTT
>15|NA|NA|TRBJ2-1|TRBV20-1
CSAERWGDGYNEQFF
TGCAGTGCCGAGAGGTGGGGGGACGGCTACAATGAGCAGTTCTTC
>13|NA|NA|TRBJ2-5|TRBV3-1
CASSQDPEETQYF
TGTGCCAGCAGCCAAGACCCTGAGGAGACCCAGTACTTC
>16|few|NA|TRBJ2-3|TRBV20-1
CSARARDGPSTDTQYF
TGCAGTGCTAGAGCGAGGGACGGCCCTAGCACAGATACGCAGTATTTT
>16|NA|NA|TRBJ2-7|TRBV14
CASSPGTPVGAYEQYF
TGTGCCAGCAGCCCCGGGACACCCGTCGGGGCCTACGAGCAGTACTTC
>18|NA|TRBD2|TRBJ2-3|TRBV6-4
CASSDSRLAGGHPDTQYF
TGTGCCAGCAGTGACTCGAGACTAGCGGGGGGGCACCCAGATACGCAGTATTTT
>11|few|NA|TRBJ1-4|TRBV7-9
CASTVGGKLFF
TGTGCCAGCACCGTGGGGGGAAAACTGTTTTTT
>18|many|NA|TRBJ2-5|TRBV5-1
CASSSEGGISKYQETQYF
TGCGCCAGCAGCTCCGAGGGGGGAATTAGCAAGTACCAAGAGACCCAGTACTTC
>13|NA|NA|TRBJ2-5|TRBV14
CASSAWGAETQYF
TGTGCCAGCAGCGCCTGGGGGGCTGAGACCCAGTACTTC
>17|NA|TRBD1|TRBJ2-5|TRBV3-1
CTSSQVKQGTSWETQYF
TGTACCAGCAGCCAAGTGAAACAGGGGACCTCGTGGGAGACCCAGTACTTC
>15|few|TRBD1|TRBJ1-4|TRBV12-3/TRBV12-4
CASSPTTGINEKLFF
TGTGCCAGCAGCCCGACGACAGGGATTAATGAAAAACTGTTTTTT
>13|many|NA|TRBJ2-1|TRBV6-2/TRBV6-3
CASSYSRTNEQFF
TGTGCCAGCAGTTACTCGAGAACCAATGAGCAGTTCTTC
>14|few|TRBD1|TRBJ1-2|TRBV28
CASSWDRSENGYTF
TGTGCCAGCAGTTGGGACAGGTCCGAAAATGGCTACACCTTC
>15|few|TRBD2|TRBJ2-5|TRBV3-1
CASSQAGTSGRVQYF
TGTGCCAGCAGCCAAGCCGGGACTAGCGGGAGGGTTCAGTACTTC
>15|NA|NA|TRBJ2-2|TRBV4-1
CASSQEGSAAGELFF
TGCGCCAGCAGCCAAGAGGGTAGCGCGGCCGGGGAGCTGTTTTTT
>15|few|NA|TRBJ2-6|TRBV15
CATSPQASGANVLTF
TGTGCCACCAGTCCACAGGCCTCTGGGGCCAACGTCCTGACTTTC
>15|NA|NA|TRBJ2-1|TRBV2
CASRPREVDNNEQFF
TGTGCCAGCAGACCCAGGGAAGTCGACAACAATGAGCAGTTCTTC
>13|many|NA|TRBJ2-7|TRBV7-9
CASSLFLDDEQYF
TGTGCCAGCAGCTTATTTCTGGACGACGAGCAGTACTTC
>16|few|TRBD2|TRBJ2-1|TRBV11-2
CASSPTLAGEVHEQFF
TGTGCCAGCAGCCCTACACTAGCGGGAGAAGTTCATGAGCAGTTCTTC
>15|many|TRBD1|TRBJ1-3|TRBV6-1
CASSDRGWGGNTIYF
TGTGCCAGCAGCGACAGGGGCTGGGGTGGAAACACCATATATTTT
>11|NA|NA|TRBJ2-4|TRBV2
CASSDQNIQYF
TGTGCCAGCAGTGATCAAAACATTCAGTACTTC
>14|NA|NA|TRBJ1-3|TRBV7-9
CASSSPGRGNTIYF
TGTGCCAGCAGCTCCCCGGGGCGAGGAAACACCATATATTTT
>14|few|NA|TRBJ1-5|TRBV21-1
CASSETRINQPQHF
TGTGCCAGCAGCGAGACAAGGATCAATCAGCCCCAGCATTTT
>13|few|TRBD2|TRBJ2-1|TRBV9
CASGGGLADEQFF
TGTGCCAGCGGGGGGGGTCTCGCGGATGAGCAGTTCTTC
>16|few|NA|TRBJ2-7|TRBV6-2/TRBV6-3
CASSYSGSGTPYEQYF
TGTGCCAGCAGTTACTCGGGTAGCGGAACCCCCTACGAGCAGTACTTC
>14|many|NA|TRBJ2-5|TRBV5-6
CASSLALEMETQYF
TGTGCCAGCAGCTTGGCCTTGGAGATGGAGACCCAGTACTTC
>13|few|NA|TRBJ2-5|TRBV11-2
CASSAGYQETQYF
TGTGCCAGCAGCGCAGGGTACCAAGAGACCCAGTACTTC
>15|NA|TRBD1|TRBJ1-5|TRBV16
CASSHGQGFNQPQHF
TGTGCCAGCAGCCACGGACAGGGTTTCAATCAGCCCCAGCATTTT
>16|few|TRBD1|TRBJ1-2|TRBV24-1
CATSDSDGQGYYGYTF
TGTGCCACCAGTGACTCCGACGGACAGGGCTACTATGGCTACACCTTC
>19|NA|TRBD1|TRBJ2-1|TRBV5-1
CASSGRPLGTGQFYNEQFF
TGCGCCAGCAGCGGTCGTCCCCTCGGGACAGGGCAGTTCTACAATGAGCAGTTCTTC
>16|few|TRBD2|TRBJ2-3|TRBV5-6
CASSLELAGDTDTQYF
TGTGCCAGCAGCTTGGAATTAGCGGGGGACACAGATACGCAGTATTTT
>19|few|TRBD2|TRBJ2-6|TRBV4-2
CASSLLTSGGASGANVLTF
TGTGCCAGCAGCCTGTTGACTAGCGGGGGGGCTTCTGGGGCCAACGTCCTGACTTTC
>18|NA|TRBD2|TRBJ2-5|TRBV9
CASSVGGSVAGAQETQYF
TGTGCCAGCAGCGTAGGAGGGTCGGTAGCGGGGGCCCAAGAGACCCAGTACTTC
>16|few|TRBD2|TRBJ2-3|TRBV5-5
CASSWFLGGASDTQYF
TGTGCCAGCAGCTGGTTTCTCGGGGGGGCATCGGATACGCAGTATTTT
>19|few|NA|TRBJ2-2|TRBV18
CASSPETGSISQNTGELFF
TGTGCCAGCTCACCTGAGACCGGTTCAATTTCTCAGAACACCGGGGAGCTGTTTTTT
>15|few|TRBD1|TRBJ1-2|TRBV4-1
CASSPGQGAGYGYTF
TGCGCCAGCAGCCCCGGACAGGGGGCCGGCTATGGCTACACCTTC
>13|many|NA|TRBJ2-3|TRBV12-3/TRBV12-4
CASKPEPTDTQYF
TGTGCCAGCAAACCCGAGCCGACAGATACGCAGTATTTT
>15|many|NA|TRBJ1-4|TRBV12-3/TRBV12-4
CASSPWTATNEKLFF
TGTGCCAGCAGTCCCTGGACAGCAACTAATGAAAAACTGTTTTTT
>13|many|NA|TRBJ2-5|TRBV7-9
CASSPGRQETQYF
TGTGCCAGCAGCCCAGGACGTCAAGAGACCCAGTACTTC